This TCR beta chain was captured in a study of OX40 agonist ivuxolimab in advanced cancers. Broadly, across the study: Ivuxolimab was an agonistic, fully human IgG2 monoclonal antibody directed against OX40 (CD134), a costimulatory receptor. Intravenous ivuxolimab was administered to patients every 2 weeks at six dose levels: 0.01, 0.1, 0.3, 1.5, 3 and 10 mg/kg. Of the roughly 51 patients in dose escalation, about 20 had hepatocellular carcinoma, some 15 had melanoma, 9 had renal cell carcinoma and 9 had head and neck cancer. In the dose-escalation cohort, roughly 82% of patients were male, and the mean age was roughly 60 years with a range of roughly 20 to 80. Patients were allowed to have had prior anti-PD-1, anti-PD-L1 or anti-CTLA-4 therapy, and more than 35% of the dose-escalation patients had been treated with checkpoint inhibitors. Partial responses occurred in three dose-escalation patients, of whom one had hepatocellular carcinoma and two had cutaneous melanoma. Peripheral TCRbeta sequencing aimed to test whether ivuxolimab altered TCR sequence diversity and caused clonal T-cell expansion. The paper describes the monotherapy dose-escalation part (N of about 52 patients) of the phase I trial of ivuxolimab. Broad study findings and their caveats: In partial responders in the 0.1-3.0 mg/kg groups, normalized peripheral clonal expansion was found to be among the lowest, especially among CD8+ T cells. Low levels of normalized T-cell clonal expansion were also seen in some nonresponding patients. At doses from 0.1 to 3.0 mg/kg, clonal expansion was seen in both CD4+ and CD8+ blood T cells between baseline and week 6. After ivuxolimab, CD8+ T cells had more expanded clones than CD4+ T cells on average. The antigen specificity of the clonally expanded peripheral T cells was not determined.

As to this clone: It lacks a known antigen. No base qualities exist here, and no much larger clone lies one base off it.

The trial excluded patients who had a history of autoimmune disease or who were on systemic immunosuppression. Peripheral blood for TCR sequencing was drawn from every dose cohort at baseline, at cycle 4 day 1 and at cycle 7 day 1. Samples were obtained from an open-label, multicenter, first-in-human phase I dose-escalation trial of ivuxolimab. The trial enrolled adults with locally advanced or metastatic head and neck squamous cell, hepatocellular, melanoma or renal cell carcinoma. CD4+ and CD8+ T cells were sorted separately from peripheral blood before TCR sequencing. To sequence the TCRbeta CDR3 region, genomic DNA was isolated from the sorted cells. TCRbeta CDR3 regions were sequenced using the immunoSEQ Assay. Sourced from immuneACCESS, this table was stored by TCRdb with only in-frame sequences that have V and J called. A share of the clones is absent; for the studies checked, an unresolved V gene accounts for under half, and the remainder has no known explanation. The sample yields about 69,000 clones; around 93% were counted once. The ten largest make up more than 14% of the sample.

V is shortened by 3 bases, J by 1 base, and the region joining them spans 10 bases. The CDR3 covers 14 residues, taking in both the cysteine and the phenylalanine. Solely the CDR3 DNA is kept, with 42 bases framed from the first base. CDR1 and CDR2 were assigned from the germline V gene as SGDLS and YYNGEE. This TCR was sampled from an adult with an advanced solid tumor such as melanoma, head and neck, liver or kidney cancer. The V and J segments used are TRBV9 and TRBJ2-5; the D gene is possibly TRBD1 or TRBD2, with 5 bases matching each. The sample in question was CD4+ or CD8+ T cells sorted from blood, obtained in a trial of the OX40 agonist ivuxolimab. Read as DNA, the sequence is TGTGCCAGCAGCGCCTCGGGGACCCAAGAGACCCAGTACTTC. Its amino acids are CASSASGTQETQYF.